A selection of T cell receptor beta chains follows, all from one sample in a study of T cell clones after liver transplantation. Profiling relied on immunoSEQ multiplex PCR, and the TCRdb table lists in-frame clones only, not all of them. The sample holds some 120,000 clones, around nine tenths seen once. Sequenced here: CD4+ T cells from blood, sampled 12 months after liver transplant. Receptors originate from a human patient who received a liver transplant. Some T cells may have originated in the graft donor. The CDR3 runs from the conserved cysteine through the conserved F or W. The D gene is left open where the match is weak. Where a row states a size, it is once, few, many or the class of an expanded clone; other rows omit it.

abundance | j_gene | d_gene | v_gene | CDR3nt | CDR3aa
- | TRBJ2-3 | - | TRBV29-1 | TGCAGCGTTGAGTGGCAGAGCAAAGATACGCAGTATTTT | CSVEWQSKDTQYF
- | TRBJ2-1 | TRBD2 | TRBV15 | TGTGCCACCAGCAGGCGTAAGACTAGCGGTTACAATGAGCAGTTCTTC | CATSRRKTSGYNEQFF
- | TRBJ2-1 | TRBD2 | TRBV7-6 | TGTGCCAGCAGCTTAGCGGCAGCGGGAGGGTACAATGAGCAGTTCTTC | CASSLAAAGGYNEQFF
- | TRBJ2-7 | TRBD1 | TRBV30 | TGTGCCTGCGAAGGGACAGGGAGGACCGAGCAGTACTTC | CACEGTGRTEQYF
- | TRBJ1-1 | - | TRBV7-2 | TGTGCCAGCACCCCGCTGGGCACGTCTGAAGCTTTCTTT | CASTPLGTSEAFF
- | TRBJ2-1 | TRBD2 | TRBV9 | TGTGCCAGCAGCGACATGACTAGCGGGAGGGCCAATGAGCAGTTCTTC | CASSDMTSGRANEQFF
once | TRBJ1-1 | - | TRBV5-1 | TGCGCCAGCAGCTTGGATGGGGAATATCGGAACACTGAAGCTTTCTTT | CASSLDGEYRNTEAFF
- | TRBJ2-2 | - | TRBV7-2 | TGTGCCAGCAGCTCCAGGGGTGACACCGGGGAGCTGTTTTTT | CASSSRGDTGELFF
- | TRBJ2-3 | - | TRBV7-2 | TGTGCCAGCAGCTTCGAGGCTGCTAGCACAGATACGCAGTATTTT | CASSFEAASTDTQYF
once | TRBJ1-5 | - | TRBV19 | TGTGCCAGTAGTGTTGGGGGCGGTCAGCCCCAGCATTTT | CASSVGGGQPQHF
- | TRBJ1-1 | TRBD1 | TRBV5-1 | TGCGCCAGCAGCTCAGGTGGACAGGGAGGGCTATTAAACACTGAAGCTTTCTTT | CASSSGGQGGLLNTEAFF
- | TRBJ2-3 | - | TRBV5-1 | TGCGCCAGCAGCTTGGGGGACGGCGGATGGGATACGCAGTATTTT | CASSLGDGGWDTQYF
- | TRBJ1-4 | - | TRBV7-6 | TGTGCCAGCAGCTTTCGACAGGACTACAATGAAAAACTGTTTTTT | CASSFRQDYNEKLFF
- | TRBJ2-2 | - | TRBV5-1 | TGCGCCAGCAGCTTGGGCAGAAACACCGGGGAGCTGTTTTTT | CASSLGRNTGELFF
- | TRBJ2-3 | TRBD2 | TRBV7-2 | TGTGCCAGCAGTACCGGGACTAGCGGGGTTTATAGCACAGATACGCAGTATTTT | CASSTGTSGVYSTDTQYF
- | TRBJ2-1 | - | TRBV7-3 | TGTGCCAGCAGCTTAGTGGGGGCGTCGCGGTTTCTCAATGAGCAGTTCTTC | CASSLVGASRFLNEQFF
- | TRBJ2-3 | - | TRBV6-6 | TGTGCCAGCAGTAGATTTCCGGGGTCGCCTCGTGATACGCAGTATTTT | CASSRFPGSPRDTQYF
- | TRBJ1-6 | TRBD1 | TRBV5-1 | TGCGCCAGCAGCTTGACTAAGGGGACAGGGAGTAATTCACCCCTCCACTTT | CASSLTKGTGSNSPLHF
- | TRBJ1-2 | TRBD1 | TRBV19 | TGTGCCAGTAGTGAGACAGGGGGCGTGATCGGCTACACCTTC | CASSETGGVIGYTF
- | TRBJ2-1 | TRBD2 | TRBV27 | TGTGCCAGCAGTCCATACCTTTCGGGAGGAAGTAATGAGCAGTTCTTC | CASSPYLSGGSNEQFF
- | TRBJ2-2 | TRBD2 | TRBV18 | TGTGCCAGCTCACCGATCCGGGGGGCCGGGGAGCTGTTTTTT | CASSPIRGAGELFF
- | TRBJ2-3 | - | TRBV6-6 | TGTGCCAGCAGTACCCAAGTACCTAGCACAGATACGCAGTATTTT | CASSTQVPSTDTQYF
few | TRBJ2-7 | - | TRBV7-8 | TGTGCCAGCAGCTTAGGACAGAACTACGAGCAGTACTTC | CASSLGQNYEQYF
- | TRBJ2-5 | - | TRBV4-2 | TGTGCCAGCAGCCAAGATCTGGGGGGGGCGTACCAAGAGACCCAGTACTTC | CASSQDLGGAYQETQYF
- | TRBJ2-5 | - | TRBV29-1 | TGCAGCGTTGACCTAGCTGGGTTTGAGACCCAGTACTTC | CSVDLAGFETQYF
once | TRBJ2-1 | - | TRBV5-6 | TGTGCCAGCAGCTTGGATCCGGGTTCGGTCTCCTACAATGAGCAGTTCTTC | CASSLDPGSVSYNEQFF
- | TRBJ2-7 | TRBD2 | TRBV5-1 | TGCGCCAGCAGCGGCACCGGGACTAGCGGGACCGAGCAGTACTTC | CASSGTGTSGTEQYF
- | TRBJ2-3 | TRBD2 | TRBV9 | TGTGCCAGCAGCGTAGATATAACTAGCGGGAGCACAGATACGCAGTATTTT | CASSVDITSGSTDTQYF
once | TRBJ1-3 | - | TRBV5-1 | TGCGCCAGCAGCCACGATTCCGGGTATGGAAACACCATATATTTT | CASSHDSGYGNTIYF
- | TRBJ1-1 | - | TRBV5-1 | TGCGCCAGCAGCTTTAAGTCGAACACTGAAGCTTTCTTT | CASSFKSNTEAFF
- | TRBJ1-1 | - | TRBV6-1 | TGTGCCAGCAGTAGGGTTTTTGACACTGAAGCTTTCTTT | CASSRVFDTEAFF
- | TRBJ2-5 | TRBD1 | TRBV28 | TGTGCCAGCAACGACAGGGGGGGCGAAGAGACCCAGTACTTC | CASNDRGGEETQYF
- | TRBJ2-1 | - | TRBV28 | TGTGCCAGCATCCGGACGCGGGACAATGAGCAGTTCTTC | CASIRTRDNEQFF
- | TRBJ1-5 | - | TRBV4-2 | TGTGCCAGCAGCCAAGAACGCTTAAAGGAACCCCAGCATTTT | CASSQERLKEPQHF
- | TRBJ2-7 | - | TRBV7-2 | TGTGCCAGCAGCTTATCCTGGACTAACTACGAGCAGTACTTC | CASSLSWTNYEQYF
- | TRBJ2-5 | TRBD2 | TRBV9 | TGTGCCAGCAGCGTAGCAGGGACTAGCGGGGGTCAAGAGACCCAGTACTTC | CASSVAGTSGGQETQYF
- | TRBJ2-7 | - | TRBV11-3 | TGTGCCAGCAGCCCACGGAGCGGGTACTCCTACGAGCAGTACTTC | CASSPRSGYSYEQYF
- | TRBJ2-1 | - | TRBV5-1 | TGCGCCAGCAGCTTGCGGTACGACCCATACAATGAGCAGTTCTTC | CASSLRYDPYNEQFF
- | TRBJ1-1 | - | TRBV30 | TGTGCCTGGAGTGTACGGGATAACACTGAAGCTTTCTTT | CAWSVRDNTEAFF
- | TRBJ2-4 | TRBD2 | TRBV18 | TGTGCCAGCTCACCGGAACTAGCGGGCAAAAACATTCAGTACTTC | CASSPELAGKNIQYF
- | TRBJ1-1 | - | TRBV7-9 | TGTGCCAGCAGTACATGGGAGAACACTGAAGCTTTCTTT | CASSTWENTEAFF
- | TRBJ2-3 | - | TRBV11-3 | TGTGCCAGCAGTTCAGACGGACAGATCTTCACAGATACGCAGTATTTT | CASSSDGQIFTDTQYF
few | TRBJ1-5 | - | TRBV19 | TGTGCCAGTAGTATAGAGCCAGGAGACTCCAATCAGCCCCAGCATTTT | CASSIEPGDSNQPQHF
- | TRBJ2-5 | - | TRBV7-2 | TGTGCCAGCAGCCAGGAGTTGCAAGAGACCCAGTACTTC | CASSQELQETQYF
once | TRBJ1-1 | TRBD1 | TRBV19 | TGTGCCAGTAGTCCCATAGGGGGGACAGCTAATATGAACACTGAAGCTTTCTTT | CASSPIGGTANMNTEAFF
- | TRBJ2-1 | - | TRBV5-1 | TGCGCCAGCAGCTTGGGAGGGAGCAATGAGCAGTTCTTC | CASSLGGSNEQFF
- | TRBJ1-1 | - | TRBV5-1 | TGCGCCAGCAGCTTGGAGGCTGTCTCGAACACTGAAGCTTTCTTT | CASSLEAVSNTEAFF
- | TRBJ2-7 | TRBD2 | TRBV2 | TGTGCCAGCGGACCGGGACTAGCGTACTACGAGCAGTACTTC | CASGPGLAYYEQYF
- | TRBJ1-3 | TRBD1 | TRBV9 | TGTGCCAGCAGCGTAGAGGGACAGGGATGGGCAAACACCATATATTTT | CASSVEGQGWANTIYF
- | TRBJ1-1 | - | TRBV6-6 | TGTGCCAGCAGTTTTCGGAAGAGGGACACTGAAGCTTTCTTT | CASSFRKRDTEAFF
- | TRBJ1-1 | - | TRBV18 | TGTGCCAGCTCACCTGTGGAGGTGCCTTTGAACACTGAAGCTTTCTTT | CASSPVEVPLNTEAFF
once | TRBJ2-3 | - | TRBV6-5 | TGTGCCAGCAGTTACCCAGGCTCAGATACGCAGTATTTT | CASSYPGSDTQYF
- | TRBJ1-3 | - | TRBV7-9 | TGTGCCAGCAGCTCCCTCTCTAGGGCAACCATATATTTT | CASSSLSRATIYF
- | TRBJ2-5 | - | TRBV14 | TGTGCCAGCAGCCAAGATTGGGAGACCCAGTACTTC | CASSQDWETQYF
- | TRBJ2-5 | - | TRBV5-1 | TGCGCCAGCAGCTTGGAGGGCCAGGGGGAGACCCAGTACTTC | CASSLEGQGETQYF
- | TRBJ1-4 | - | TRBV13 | TGTGCCAGCAGCTCCCGGGGGTCTACTGCAACTAATGAAAAACTGTTTTTT | CASSSRGSTATNEKLFF
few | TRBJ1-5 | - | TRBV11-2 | TGTGCCAGCAGCTTAACCAGGGACCAGCCCCAGCATTTT | CASSLTRDQPQHF